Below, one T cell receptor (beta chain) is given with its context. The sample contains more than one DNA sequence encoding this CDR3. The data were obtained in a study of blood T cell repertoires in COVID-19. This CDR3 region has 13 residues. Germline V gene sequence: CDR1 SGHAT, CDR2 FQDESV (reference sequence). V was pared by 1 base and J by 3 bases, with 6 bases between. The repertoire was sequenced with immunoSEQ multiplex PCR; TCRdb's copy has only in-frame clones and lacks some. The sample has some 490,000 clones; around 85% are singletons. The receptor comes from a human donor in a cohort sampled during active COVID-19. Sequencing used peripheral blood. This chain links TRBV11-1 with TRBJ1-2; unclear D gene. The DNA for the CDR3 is TGTGCCAGCAGCTTAGAGTCAGACTATGGCTACACCTTC. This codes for CASSLESDYGYTF.